These 25 T cell receptor beta chains were sequenced from one sample in a study of cytomegalovirus exposure and HLA in healthy donors. PCR amplification relied on 60 Vbeta primers (plus 13 Jbeta primers). Repertoires were generated with immunoSEQ multiplex PCR, while TCRdb's copy carries only in-frame clones and drops some. The sample carries approximately 180,000 clones, roughly 73% recorded once. What was sequenced was PBMCs. These receptors were obtained from a woman between 25 and 40 years old in good health and CMV-seronegative.

This clone appeared a few times. The CDR3 loop reads CASSYQRQGVYGYTF. CDR3 DNA: TGTGCCAGCAGTTACCAACGGCAGGGGGTCTATGGCTACACCTTC. The chain is built from TRBV6-5 and TRBJ1-2, with 7 bases fitting TRBD1. The V gene end was trimmed by 2 bases and the J gene end by 4 bases; junction bases not matched to a gene: 7. Germline assignment: CDR1 MNHEY and CDR2 SVGAGI. This CDR3 is 15 amino acids long.

CDR3 coding DNA: TGTGCCTGGAGTAGGACAGGGGTTTCCGGGGAGCTGTTTTTT. It specifies CAWSRTGVSGELFF. The chain carries TRBV30 and TRBJ2-2; 9 nucleotides agree with TRBD1. This CDR3 spans 14 amino acids. V trimming: 2 bases; J trimming: 6 bases; junction bases outside the gene matches: 4. Germline assignment: CDR1 GTSNPN and CDR2 SVGIG (reference sequence).

The gene calls are TRBV5-1 and TRBJ2-5, with TRBD2 matching 7 bases. Germline V lookup: CDR1 SGHRS, CDR2 YFSETQ. V dropped 0 bases and J dropped 5; count of bases not matched to a gene: 7. The CDR3 contains 15 residues. CDR3 residues: CASSLDPGGRETQYF. As DNA, the CDR3 is TGCGCCAGCAGCTTGGATCCCGGGGGGAGGGAGACCCAGTACTTC.

This chain links TRBV7-9 with TRBJ2-3, with D possibly being TRBD1 (5 bases). This CDR3 has 14 residues. From germline, CDR1 is SEHNR and CDR2 FQNEAQ (reference sequence). Trimming pared 5 bases from V and 6 bases from J, leaving 15 bases between. The CDR3 is CASSERRQWDTQYF. The CDR3 bases are TGTGCCAGCAGCGAAAGGAGACAGTGGGATACGCAGTATTTT.

The chain has TRBV5-1 and TRBJ1-4, with 9 bases fitting TRBD1. Germline assignment: CDR1 SGHRS and CDR2 YFSETQ. J was trimmed by 0 bases and V by 3 bases; bases with no gene match: 3. The CDR3 totals 16 residues. Written as DNA, the CDR3 is TGCGCCAGCAGCTCCCGACAGGGGGCAACTAATGAAAAACTGTTTTTT. It yields the protein CASSSRQGATNEKLFF. Looking up the rest from reference TRBV5-1 and TRBJ1-4 gives the full variable domain: KAGVTQTPRYLIKTRGQQVTLSCSPISGHRSVSWYQQTPGQGLQFLFEYFSETQRNKGNFPGRFSGRQFSNSRSEMNVSTLELGDSALYLCASSSRQGATNEKLFFGSGTQLSVL.

This clone was counted a few times. The chain has TRBV25-1 and TRBJ1-4; 7 positions match TRBD1. J gave up 8 bases and V 8 bases, and 11 bases lay outside the gene matches. Per germline, CDR1 MGHDK and CDR2 SYGVNS. CDR3 length equals 14 residues. CDR3 in amino acids: CASATTGRLEKLFF. CDR3 DNA sequence: TGTGCCAGCGCAACGACAGGGAGGTTGGAAAAACTGTTTTTT. The entire variable domain, with the rest obtained from reference TRBV25-1 and TRBJ1-4, is as follows: EADIYQTPRYLVIGTGKKITLECSQTMGHDKMYWYQQDPGMELHLIHYSYGVNSTEKGDLSSESTVSRIRTEHFPLTLESARPSHTSQYLCASATTGRLEKLFFGSGTQLSVL.

The chain combines TRBV19 with TRBJ2-3, with 11 nucleotides matching TRBD2. The J segment lost 0 bases and the V segment lost 7 bases, leaving 6 bases of the junction unmatched. The CDR3 has 16 residues. The germline V gene has CDR1 LNHDA and CDR2 SQIVND (reference sequence). CDR3: CASNRLAGSSTDTQYF. CDR3 nucleotide sequence: TGTGCCAGTAACCGACTAGCGGGGAGTAGCACAGATACGCAGTATTTT.

The chain has TRBV6-5 and TRBJ2-3; no firm D call. Per germline, CDR1 MNHEY and CDR2 SVGAGI. V lost 6 bases and J 3 bases, leaving 13 bases between the germline ends. The CDR3 is made up of 14 amino acids. CDR3: CASSSTGRTDTQYF. Written as DNA, the CDR3 is TGTGCCAGCAGCTCTACTGGTCGGACAGATACGCAGTATTTT.

The rearrangement joins TRBV5-4 to TRBJ1-2; TRBD1 agrees at 9 bases. This CDR3 region has 15 residues. V lost 4 bases to trimming and J lost 2 bases; unmatched junction nucleotides: 6. CDR1 is SGHNT, CDR2 YYREEE, per germline (reference sequence). The CDR3 region is CASSGNRGQNYGYTF. CDR3 nucleotides: TGTGCCAGCAGCGGTAACAGGGGGCAGAACTATGGCTACACCTTC.

The chain links TRBV27 to TRBJ2-1, with TRBD1 identical over 8 bases. CDR1 is MNHEY and CDR2 is SMNVEV in the germline V gene (reference sequence). CDR3 length equals 14 residues. The V and J ends lost 4 bases and 5 bases, in that order; junction bases with no gene match: 4. CDR3 nucleotides: TGTGCCAGCAGTTGGACAGGGTACCACAATGAGCAGTTCTTC. Amino acids: CASSWTGYHNEQFF.

The gene calls are TRBV5-1 and TRBJ2-5; D unclear. The germline V and J ends were trimmed by 5 bases and 0 bases, with 11 bases remaining between them. CDR3 size: 14 residues. CDR1 and CDR2 from the germline V gene are SGHRS and YFSETQ. The CDR3: CASRAPLNQETQYF. CDR3 in DNA: TGCGCCAGCAGGGCCCCGTTAAACCAAGAGACCCAGTACTTC.

The J gene is TRBJ2-1, the V gene TRBV11-3, with 7 bases matching TRBD2. The CDR3 is 17 residues long. Per the germline V gene, CDR1 is SGHNT and CDR2 is YENEEA. Germline trimming cut 7 bases from V and 2 bases from J; bases unmatched to any gene: 14. The CDR3 DNA reads TGTGCCAGCACCCTGTGGCAAGCGGGAAACCCCTACAATGAGCAGTTCTTC. Its protein product is CASTLWQAGNPYNEQFF.

The chain joins TRBV7-6 to TRBJ2-1, with 8 bases matching TRBD2. After removal of 0 bases from V and 3 bases from J, the junction contained 1 base not matched to a gene. The CDR3 is 15 amino acids. CDR1 is SGHVS, CDR2 FNYEAQ, per germline. The CDR3 spells CASSLATSDYNEQFF. In nucleotides, the CDR3 is TGTGCCAGCAGCTTAGCGACTAGCGACTACAATGAGCAGTTCTTC.

J is TRBJ2-1 and V is TRBV5-1; D is undetermined. The CDR3 has 13 amino acids. V was clipped by 0 bases and J by 14 bases, with 15 bases between them. The germline V gene encodes CDR1 SGHRS and CDR2 YFSETQ. DNA for the CDR3: TGCGCCAGCAGCTTGGTAGTCGAGCAGGCCAAGTTCTTC. It yields the protein CASSLVVEQAKFF.

The chain employs TRBV5-1 and TRBJ1-5; D is unresolved. This CDR3 comprises 14 residues. Trimming shortened V by 4 bases and J by 3 bases, and 11 bases separated the two germline ends. Germline V gene sequence: CDR1 SGHRS, CDR2 YFSETQ. The CDR3 loop reads CASSPGGPNQPQHF. For the CDR3, the DNA is TGCGCCAGCAGCCCGGGAGGCCCCAATCAGCCCCAGCATTTT.

On this clone: An end of the junction differs from the germline gene, which may be a read error. This chain connects TRBV6-1 to TRBJ1-1; 8 bases fit TRBD1. Germline CDR1 is MNHNS and CDR2 is SASEGT. The CDR3 has 14 amino acids. The CDR3 loop reads CANSLYDRGTEAFF. The CDR3, as DNA: TGTGCCAACAGTCTTTACGACAGGGGCACTGAAGCTTTCTTT.

The rearrangement uses TRBV27 and TRBJ2-7; TRBD2 agrees at 8 bases. The length of the CDR3 is 13 residues. In germline, CDR1 is MNHEY, CDR2 SMNVEV (reference sequence). V was clipped by 4 bases and J by 5 bases; unmatched bases: 4. Here the CDR3 DNA reads TGTGCCAGCAGTTGGCCCGGGGGGGACGAGCAGTACTTC. Translation: CASSWPGGDEQYF.

The chain uses TRBV29-1 and TRBJ2-7, with 7 positions matching TRBD1. The ends lost 6 bases at V and 3 bases at J; junction bases unmatched: 5. The germline CDR1 and CDR2 sequences are SQVTM and ANQGSEA. The CDR3 extends over 12 amino acids. CDR3 protein: CSVGDSLYEQYF. In nucleotides, the CDR3 is TGCAGCGTAGGGGACAGTCTCTACGAGCAGTACTTC.

This clone came up a few times. This chain links TRBV9 with TRBJ2-1; D call uncertain. Trimming removed 6 bases at V and 0 bases at J, with 13 bases between. Germline CDR1 SGDLS, CDR2 YYNGEE. The CDR3 length is 15 residues. As DNA, the CDR3 is TGTGCCAGCAACCCGAATGCAGTCTCCTACAATGAGCAGTTCTTC. Its protein is CASNPNAVSYNEQFF.

On this clone itself: A much larger clonotype is one base distant, so this may be a read error. The chain combines TRBV6-6 with TRBJ2-2; D possibly corresponds to TRBD1 (5 bases). This CDR3 has 15 residues. Per the germline V gene, CDR1 is MNHNY and CDR2 is SVGAGI (reference sequence). V dropped 6 bases and J dropped 0 bases, with 11 bases sitting between them. CDR3 sequence reads: CASSPRQSNTGELFF. The CDR3 coding sequence is TGTGCCAGCAGCCCCCGACAGTCGAACACCGGGGAGCTGTTTTTT.

This clone has only a few counts. This chain connects TRBV7-9 to TRBJ1-2; 8 nucleotides match TRBD1. The CDR3 extends over 14 amino acids. V dropped 6 bases and J dropped 4; count of bases not matched to a gene: 7. Germline V lookup: CDR1 SEHNR, CDR2 FQNEAQ (reference sequence). CDR3 DNA sequence: TGTGCCAGCAGTTCGGGACAGGTTACCTATGGCTACACCTTC. This sequence encodes CASSSGQVTYGYTF.

V and J are TRBV7-9 and TRBJ1-1; perhaps TRBD1 as D (6 bases). The V end was cut by 3 bases, the J end by 10 bases, with 21 bases between. There are 15 residues in the CDR3. The germline CDR1 and CDR2 sequences are SEHNR and FQNEAQ (reference sequence). The CDR3 reads CASSFRDTQSLVAFF. CDR3 bases: TGTGCCAGCAGCTTCCGGGACACCCAAAGTCTGGTAGCTTTCTTT.

This clone has a single count. The rearrangement joins TRBV7-3 to TRBJ2-1, with 8 bases identical to TRBD2. In germline, CDR1 is SGHTA, CDR2 FQGTGA. The CDR3 contains 18 residues. V shed 0 bases, J shed 3 bases, and the junction held 10 bases outside the gene matches. As DNA, the CDR3 is TGTGCCAGCAGCTTAACGTCGGCTAGCGGGCGAAACTACAATGAGCAGTTCTTC. It codes for CASSLTSASGRNYNEQFF.

This sequence joins TRBV19 and TRBJ1-6; perhaps TRBD1 as D (5 bases). The CDR3 length is 11 residues. Germline CDR1 is LNHDA and CDR2 is SQIVND (reference sequence). Between the trimmed V and J ends, which lost 8 bases and 9 bases, there was a span of 8 bases. The CDR3 DNA reads TGTGCCAGTCGGGGGTCTTCACCCCTCCACTTT. As protein: CASRGSSPLHF.

This sequence joins TRBV5-6 and TRBJ1-2, with TRBD1 identical over 11 bases. Germline loops: CDR1 SGHDT, CDR2 YYEEEE. V was clipped by 0 bases and J by 7 bases; unmatched bases: 2. There are 14 residues in the CDR3. CDR3 sequence reads: CASSLVGTGGGYTF. In DNA, the CDR3 is TGTGCCAGCAGCTTGGTTGGGACAGGGGGTGGCTACACCTTC.